This T cell receptor beta chain was found in a study of cytomegalovirus exposure and HLA in healthy donors. Findings and limits, study-wide: There were approximately 150 TCR beta chains listed as cytomegalovirus-associated. Presence/absence results assume similar sequencing depth per donor, which may not hold.

Germline V CDR1 and CDR2: WNHNN, SYGVQD (reference sequence). CDR3 length: 17 residues. V was trimmed by 2 bases and J by 0 bases, leaving 16 bases between them. Remarks on this clone: The target antigen is unknown.

PCR amplification relied on 60 Vbeta primers (plus 13 Jbeta primers). The method was immunoSEQ multiplex PCR; TCRdb's version includes in-frame clones alone and lacks a portion of them. The sample yields about 170,000 clones, roughly 85% seen once. The genes are TRBV10-1 and TRBJ2-5, with D possibly being TRBD2 (7 bases). The specimen was PBMCs. The sequence came from a woman in her fifties or sixties in good health and CMV-seropositive. CDR3 DNA: TGCGCCAGCAGTGAGACGTTTGGGGGGGCTAACCAAGAGACCCAGTACTTC. Residues: CASSETFGGANQETQYF.